These 7 T cell receptor beta chains were sequenced from one sample in a study of tumor and adjacent non-tumor tissue in lung cancer. RNA was extracted from bulk tissue without any cell sorting. A modified ARM-PCR protocol with three rounds of nested PCR amplified TCRbeta. TCRdb used MiXCR to reprocess the multiplex PCR reads, holding one entry per CDR3 protein. The data show about 81,000 distinct CDR3 sequences, roughly 72% seen once. The material sequenced was lung tumor tissue. The receptors were gathered from a woman aged 40 to 50 with non-small cell lung cancer.

Regarding this clonotype: One junction end disagrees with the germline gene, perhaps due to a read error. The genes are TRBV6-1 and TRBJ2-7; D is undetermined. Germline V gene data show CDR1 as MNHNS and CDR2 as SASEGT. The CDR3 totals 15 residues. The CDR3 coding sequence is TGTGCCGGCAGTGAATTAGGTGGCTTCTCCTACGAGCAGTACTTC. It is translated as CAGSELGGFSYEQYF.

About this clonotype: With a much larger clone just one base away, this may be a read error. The CDR3 does not close with the conserved phenylalanine or tryptophan, likely indicating a read error. The limits of the CDR3 on the DNA are not certain, so only TCRdb's listed CDR3 is given. This rearrangement joins TRBV21-1 to TRBJ2-3; the table gives TRBD2 as D, unverified against the DNA. TRBV21-1 is a listed pseudogene. A total of 17 residues make up the CDR3, ends included. The CDR3 spells CASSTPRTSGRRDTQYS.

This clonotype was counted many times. The gene calls are TRBV10-1 and TRBJ1-5; no reliable D call. The length of the CDR3 is 16 residues. Germline CDR1 is WNHNN and CDR2 is SYGVQD (reference sequence). Trimming took 3 bases from V and 4 from J, leaving 16 bases between them. CDR3 sequence: CASSDFTAYLNQPQHF. Here the CDR3 DNA reads TGCGCCAGCAGTGATTTCACAGCTTATTTGAATCAGCCCCAGCATTTT.

This chain links TRBV6-6 with TRBJ1-2; 9 positions match TRBD1. V lost 7 bases, J lost 8 bases, and 8 bases stayed unmatched. The germline V gene has CDR1 MNHNY and CDR2 SVGAGI (reference sequence). This CDR3 is 13 amino acids long. CDR3: CASISTGGRGYTF. The CDR3 coding sequence is TGTGCCAGCATTTCCACAGGGGGCCGAGGCTACACCTTC.

This clonotype was observed many times. The chain has TRBV6-5 and TRBJ2-1; 7 nucleotides agree with TRBD1. The CDR3 has 12 amino acids. Germline loops: CDR1 MNHEY, CDR2 SVGAGI. V was pared by 6 bases and J by 10 bases, with 6 bases of the junction left unmatched. The CDR3: CASRRRGQEQFF. CDR3 nucleotides: TGTGCCAGCAGGCGCCGGGGACAGGAGCAGTTCTTC.

Points on this clonotype: An end of the junction differs from the germline gene, which may be a read error. The J gene is TRBJ2-1, the V gene TRBV11-2; 7 nucleotides align to TRBD1. CDR3 length equals 14 residues. CDR1 and CDR2 from the germline V gene are SGHAT and FQNNGV. The CDR3 protein is CASNPQTGYNVQFF. DNA for the CDR3: TGTGCCAGCAACCCGCAGACAGGGTACAATGTGCAGTTCTTC.

Remarks on this clonotype: At one end the junction does not follow the germline gene, possibly because of a read error. The J gene is TRBJ2-5, the V gene TRBV29-1; 7 bases fit TRBD2. Looked up from germline, CDR1 is SQVTM and CDR2 is ANQGSEA. The CDR3 runs 12 residues. The CDR3 sequence: CSVGDYRVTQYF. The CDR3 region has the DNA TGCAGCGTTGGGGACTATAGAGTGACCCAGTATTTC.